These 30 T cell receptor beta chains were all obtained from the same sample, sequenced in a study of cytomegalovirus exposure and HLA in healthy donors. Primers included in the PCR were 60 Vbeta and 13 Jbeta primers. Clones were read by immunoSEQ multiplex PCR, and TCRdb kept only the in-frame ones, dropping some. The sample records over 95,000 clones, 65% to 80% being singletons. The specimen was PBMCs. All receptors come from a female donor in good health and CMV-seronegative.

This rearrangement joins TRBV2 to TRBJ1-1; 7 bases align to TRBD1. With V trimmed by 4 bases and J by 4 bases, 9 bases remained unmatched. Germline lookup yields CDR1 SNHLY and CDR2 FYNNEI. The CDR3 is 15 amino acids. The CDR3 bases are TGTGCCAGCAGTGCCCAGAGACAGGGAATCACTGAAGCTTTCTTT. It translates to CASSAQRQGITEAFF.

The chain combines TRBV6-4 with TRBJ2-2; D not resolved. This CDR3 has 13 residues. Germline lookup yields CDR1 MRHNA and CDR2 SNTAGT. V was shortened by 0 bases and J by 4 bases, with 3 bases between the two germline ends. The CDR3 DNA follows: TGTGCCAGCAGTGACTCAGCCACCGGGGAGCTGTTTTTT. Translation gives CASSDSATGELFF.

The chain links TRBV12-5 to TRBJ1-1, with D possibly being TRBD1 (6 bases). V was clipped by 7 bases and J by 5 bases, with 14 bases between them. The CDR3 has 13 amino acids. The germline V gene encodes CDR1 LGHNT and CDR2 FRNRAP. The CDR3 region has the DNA TGTGCTAGTGCCTTAACAGGGATAACTGAAGCTTTCTTT. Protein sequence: CASALTGITEAFF. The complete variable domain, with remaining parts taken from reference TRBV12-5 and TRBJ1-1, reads DARVTQTPRHKVTEMGQEVTMRCQPILGHNTVFWYRQTMMQGLELLAYFRNRAPLDDSGMPKDRFSAEMPDATLATLKIQPSEPRDSAVYFCASALTGITEAFFGQGTRLTVV.

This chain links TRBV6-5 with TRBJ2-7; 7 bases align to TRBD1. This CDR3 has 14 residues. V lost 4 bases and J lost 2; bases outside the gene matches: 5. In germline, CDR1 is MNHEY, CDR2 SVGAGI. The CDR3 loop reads CASSFGTATYEQYF. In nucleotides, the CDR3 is TGTGCCAGCAGTTTCGGGACAGCAACCTACGAGCAGTACTTC.

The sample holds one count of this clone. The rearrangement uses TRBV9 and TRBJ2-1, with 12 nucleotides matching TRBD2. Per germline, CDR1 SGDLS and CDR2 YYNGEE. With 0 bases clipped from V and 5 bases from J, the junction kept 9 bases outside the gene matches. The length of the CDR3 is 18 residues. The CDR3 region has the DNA TGTGCCAGCAGCGTAGGTAGCTGGACTAGCGGGATAAACAATGAGCAGTTCTTC. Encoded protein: CASSVGSWTSGINNEQFF.

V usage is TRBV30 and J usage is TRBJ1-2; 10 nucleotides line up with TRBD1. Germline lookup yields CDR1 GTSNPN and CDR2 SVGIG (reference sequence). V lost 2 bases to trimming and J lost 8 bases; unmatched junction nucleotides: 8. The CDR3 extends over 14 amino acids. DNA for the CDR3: TGTGCCTGGAGTTTAGGGACAGGGGTAGGCGGCTACACCTTC. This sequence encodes CAWSLGTGVGGYTF.

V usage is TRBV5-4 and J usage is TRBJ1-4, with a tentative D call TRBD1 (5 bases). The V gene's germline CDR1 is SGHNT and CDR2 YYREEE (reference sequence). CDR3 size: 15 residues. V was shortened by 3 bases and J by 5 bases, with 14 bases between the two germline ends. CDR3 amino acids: CASSSGDSFNEKLFF. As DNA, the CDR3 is TGTGCCAGCAGCTCCGGTGACAGCTTCAATGAAAAACTGTTTTTT.

CDR3: CASSIKAVTGQPQHF. CDR3 DNA sequence: TGTGCCAGTAGTATAAAAGCGGTCACGGGCCAGCCCCAGCATTTT. The chain links TRBV19 to TRBJ1-5; D is unclear. Looked up from germline, CDR1 is LNHDA and CDR2 is SQIVND (reference sequence). With 2 bases removed from V and 7 bases from J, the gap between germline ends came to 15 bases. This CDR3 is built from 15 residues.

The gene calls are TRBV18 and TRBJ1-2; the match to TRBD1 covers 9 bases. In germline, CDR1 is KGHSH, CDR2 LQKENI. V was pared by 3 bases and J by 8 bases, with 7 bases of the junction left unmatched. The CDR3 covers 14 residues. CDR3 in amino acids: CASSPDGTGSGYTF. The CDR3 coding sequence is TGTGCCAGCTCACCGGACGGGACAGGGAGCGGCTACACCTTC. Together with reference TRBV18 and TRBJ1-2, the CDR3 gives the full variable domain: NAGVMQNPRHLVRRRGQEARLRCSPMKGHSHVYWYRQLPEEGLKFMVYLQKENIIDESGMPKERFSAEFPKEGPSILRIQQVVRGDSAAYFCASSPDGTGSGYTFGSGTRLTVV.

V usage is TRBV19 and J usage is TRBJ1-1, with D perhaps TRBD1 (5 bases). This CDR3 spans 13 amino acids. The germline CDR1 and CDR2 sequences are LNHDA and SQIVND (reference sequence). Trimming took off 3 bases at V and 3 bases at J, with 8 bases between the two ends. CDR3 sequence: CASSISGDTEAFF. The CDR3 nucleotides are TGTGCCAGTAGTATCTCGGGGGACACTGAAGCTTTCTTT.

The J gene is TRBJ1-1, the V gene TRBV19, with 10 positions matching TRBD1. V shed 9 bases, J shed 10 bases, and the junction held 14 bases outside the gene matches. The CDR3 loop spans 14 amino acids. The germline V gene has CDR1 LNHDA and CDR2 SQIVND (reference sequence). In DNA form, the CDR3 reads TGTGCCAGCAACCAGGGACAGGGGCTTTTTGGAGCTTTCTTT. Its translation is CASNQGQGLFGAFF.

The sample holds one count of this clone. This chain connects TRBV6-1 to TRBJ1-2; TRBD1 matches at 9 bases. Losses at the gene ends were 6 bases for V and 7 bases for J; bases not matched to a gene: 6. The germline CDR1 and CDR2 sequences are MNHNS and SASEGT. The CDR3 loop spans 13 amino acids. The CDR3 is CASSETGGGGYTF. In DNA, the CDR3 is TGTGCCAGCAGCGAAACAGGGGGCGGTGGCTACACCTTC.

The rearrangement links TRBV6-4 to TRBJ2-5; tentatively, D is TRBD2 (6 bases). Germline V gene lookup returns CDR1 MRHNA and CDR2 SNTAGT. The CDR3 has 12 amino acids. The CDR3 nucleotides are TGTGAAGGGAGCGGGTACCAAGAGACCCAGTACTTC. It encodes CEGSGYQETQYF.

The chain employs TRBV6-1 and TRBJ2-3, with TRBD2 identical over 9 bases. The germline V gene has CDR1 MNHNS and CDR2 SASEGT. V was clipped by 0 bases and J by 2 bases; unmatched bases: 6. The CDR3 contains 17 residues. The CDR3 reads CASSEAGAGGPTDTQYF. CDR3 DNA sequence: TGTGCCAGCAGTGAAGCGGGGGCGGGGGGGCCCACAGATACGCAGTATTTT.

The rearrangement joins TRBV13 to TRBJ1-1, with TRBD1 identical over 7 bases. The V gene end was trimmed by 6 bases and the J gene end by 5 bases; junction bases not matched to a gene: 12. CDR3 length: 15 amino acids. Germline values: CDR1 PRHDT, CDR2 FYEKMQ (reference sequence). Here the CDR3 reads CASSFFGQERTEAFF. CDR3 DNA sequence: TGTGCCAGCAGTTTCTTCGGACAGGAGAGGACTGAAGCTTTCTTT. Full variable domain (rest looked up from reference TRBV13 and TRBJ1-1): AAGVIQSPRHLIKEKRETATLKCYPIPRHDTVYWYQQGPGQDPQFLISFYEKMQSDKGSIPDRFSAQQFSDYHSELNMSSLELGDSALYFCASSFFGQERTEAFFGQGTRLTVV.

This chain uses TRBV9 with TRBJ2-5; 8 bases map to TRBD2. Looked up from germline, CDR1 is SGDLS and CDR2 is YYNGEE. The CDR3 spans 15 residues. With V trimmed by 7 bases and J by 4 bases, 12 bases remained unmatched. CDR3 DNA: TGTGCCAGCGGGGTACTAGCGGACCCCCGAGAGACCCAGTACTTC. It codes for CASGVLADPRETQYF.

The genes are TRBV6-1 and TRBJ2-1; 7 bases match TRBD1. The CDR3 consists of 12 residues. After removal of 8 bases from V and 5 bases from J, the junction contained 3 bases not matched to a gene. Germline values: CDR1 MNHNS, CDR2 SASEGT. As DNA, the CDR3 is TGTGCCAGCGGGGACAGCCACAATGAGCAGTTCTTC. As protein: CASGDSHNEQFF.

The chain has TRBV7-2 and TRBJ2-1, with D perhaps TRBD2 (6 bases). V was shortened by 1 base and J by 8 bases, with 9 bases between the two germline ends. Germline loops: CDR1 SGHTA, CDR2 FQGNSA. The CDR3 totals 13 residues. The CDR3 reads CASSLGGGDEQFF. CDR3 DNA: TGTGCCAGCAGCTTAGGGGGAGGAGATGAGCAGTTCTTC.

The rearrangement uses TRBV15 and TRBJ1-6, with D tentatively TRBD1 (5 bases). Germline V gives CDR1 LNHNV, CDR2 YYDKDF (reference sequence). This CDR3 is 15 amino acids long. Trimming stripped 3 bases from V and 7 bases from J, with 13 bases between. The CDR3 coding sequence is TGTGCCACCAGCAGTACGGGACTGACCAATTCACCCCTCCACTTT. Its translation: CATSSTGLTNSPLHF.

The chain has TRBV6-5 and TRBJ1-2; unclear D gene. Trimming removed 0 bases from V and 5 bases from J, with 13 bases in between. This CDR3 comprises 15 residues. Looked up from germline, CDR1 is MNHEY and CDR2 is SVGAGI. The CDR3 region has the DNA TGTGCCAGCAGTTACTCCCGGGCCCGGGGATATGGCTACACCTTC. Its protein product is CASSYSRARGYGYTF.

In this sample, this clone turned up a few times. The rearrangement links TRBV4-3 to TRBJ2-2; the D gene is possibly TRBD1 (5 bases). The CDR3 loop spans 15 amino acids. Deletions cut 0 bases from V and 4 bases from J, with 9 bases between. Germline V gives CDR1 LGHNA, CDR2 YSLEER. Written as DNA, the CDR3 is TGCGCCAGCAGCCAAGATACAGGTTTCACCGGGGAGCTGTTTTTT. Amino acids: CASSQDTGFTGELFF.

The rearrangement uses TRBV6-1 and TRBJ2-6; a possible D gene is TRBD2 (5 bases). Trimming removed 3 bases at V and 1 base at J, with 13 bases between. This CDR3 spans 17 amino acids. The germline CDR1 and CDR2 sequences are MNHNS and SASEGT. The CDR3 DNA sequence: TGTGCCAGCAGTGAGCGTAGGAGGTCATCTGGGGCCAACGTCCTGACTTTC. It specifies CASSERRRSSGANVLTF.

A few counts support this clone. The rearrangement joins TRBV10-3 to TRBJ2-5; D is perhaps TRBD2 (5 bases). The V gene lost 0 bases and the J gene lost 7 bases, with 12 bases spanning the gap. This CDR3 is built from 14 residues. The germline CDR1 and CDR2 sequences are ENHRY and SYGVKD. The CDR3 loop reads CAISESIEGGTQYF. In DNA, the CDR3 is TGTGCCATCAGTGAGTCGATCGAGGGTGGGACCCAGTACTTC.

The chain's CDR3 is CAWSSGQGDRQPQHF. In nucleotides, the CDR3 is TGTGCCTGGAGTTCGGGACAGGGGGACCGACAGCCCCAGCATTTT. The chain joins TRBV30 to TRBJ1-5; 11 bases fit TRBD1. The V and J ends lost 2 bases and 7 bases, in that order; junction bases with no gene match: 7. Germline V CDR1 and CDR2: GTSNPN, SVGIG (reference sequence). CDR3 length: 15 amino acids.

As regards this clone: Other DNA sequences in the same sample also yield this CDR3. DNA for the CDR3: TGTGCCACCAGCAGAGGCGCGTTTACCGGGATAACAACCTACGAGCAGTACTTC. Its protein is CATSRGAFTGITTYEQYF. The chain is built from TRBV15 and TRBJ2-7, with TRBD2 as a possible D gene (5 bases). Trimming removed 1 base from V and 2 bases from J, with 21 bases in between. Germline CDR1 and CDR2: LNHNV and YYDKDF (reference sequence). The CDR3 has 18 amino acids. Combining the CDR3 with reference TRBV15 and TRBJ2-7 gives the whole variable domain DAMVIQNPRYQVTQFGKPVTLSCSQTLNHNVMYWYQQKSSQAPKLLFHYYDKDFNNEADTPDNFQSRRPNTSFCFLDIRSPGLGDTAMYLCATSRGAFTGITTYEQYFGPGTRLTVT.

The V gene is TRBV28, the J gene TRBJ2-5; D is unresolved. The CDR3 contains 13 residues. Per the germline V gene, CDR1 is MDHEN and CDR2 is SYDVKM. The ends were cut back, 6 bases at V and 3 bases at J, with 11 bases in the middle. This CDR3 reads CASSPPLKETQYF. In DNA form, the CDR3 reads TGTGCCAGCAGCCCCCCCCTTAAAGAGACCCAGTACTTC.

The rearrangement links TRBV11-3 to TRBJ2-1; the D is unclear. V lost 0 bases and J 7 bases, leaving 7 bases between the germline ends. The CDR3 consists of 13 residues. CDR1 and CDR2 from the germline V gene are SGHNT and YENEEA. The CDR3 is CASSLDFQNEQFF. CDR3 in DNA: TGTGCCAGCAGCTTAGATTTCCAAAATGAGCAGTTCTTC.

The CDR3 loop reads CAWSVQINQPQHF. The CDR3 region has the DNA TGTGCCTGGAGTGTACAAATCAATCAGCCCCAGCATTTT. The genes are TRBV30 and TRBJ1-5; D is unclear. Germline V gives CDR1 GTSNPN, CDR2 SVGIG (reference sequence). The CDR3 length is 13 residues. V lost 0 bases and J 3 bases, leaving 6 bases between the germline ends. The full variable domain, in which reference TRBV30 and TRBJ1-5 provide the parts outside the CDR3, is SQTIHQWPATLVQPVGSPLSLECTVEGTSNPNLYWYRQAAGRGLQLLFYSVGIGQISSEVPQNLSASRPQDRQFILSSKKLLLSDSGFYLCAWSVQINQPQHFGDGTRLSIL.

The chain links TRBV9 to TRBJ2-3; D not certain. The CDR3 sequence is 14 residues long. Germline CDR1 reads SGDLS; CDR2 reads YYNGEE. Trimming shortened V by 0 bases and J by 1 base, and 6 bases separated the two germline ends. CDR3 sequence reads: CASSVVGGTDTQYF. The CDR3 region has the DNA TGTGCCAGCAGCGTAGTAGGAGGCACAGATACGCAGTATTTT.

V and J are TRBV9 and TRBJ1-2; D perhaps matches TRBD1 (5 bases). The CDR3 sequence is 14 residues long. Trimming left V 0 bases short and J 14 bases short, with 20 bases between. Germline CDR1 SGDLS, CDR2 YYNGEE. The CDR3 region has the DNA TGTGCCAGCAGCGTAGACCAGGGTCGGCCTGCTGAAACCTTC. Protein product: CASSVDQGRPAETF.